The clone carrying this T cell receptor (beta chain) was counted a few times. The data derive from a study of control samples from healthy donors and cancer patients. The CDR3 contains 13 residues. Germline CDR1 SGHTA, CDR2 FQGTGA. V was clipped by 2 bases and J by 12 bases; unmatched bases: 7. Here immunoSEQ multiplex PCR was the method, and the copy in TCRdb shows in-frame clones only, minus some. The profile covers around 150,000 clones, with approximately 90% appearing a single time and around 13% taken by the ten largest. V and J are TRBV7-3 and TRBJ2-4; TRBD2 aligns across 7 bases. The specimen was blood. This clonotype originated in a man aged 25 to 45 in good health. The DNA for the CDR3 is TGTGCCAGCAGCTTAGAGGGAGGGCCTCCTCAGTACTTC. Amino acids: CASSLEGGPPQYF.